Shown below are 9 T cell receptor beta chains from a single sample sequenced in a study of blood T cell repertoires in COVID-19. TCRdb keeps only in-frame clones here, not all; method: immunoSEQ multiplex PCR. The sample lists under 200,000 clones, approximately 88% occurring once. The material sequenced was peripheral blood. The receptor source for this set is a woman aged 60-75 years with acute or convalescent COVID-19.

CDR3 nucleotides: TGTGCCAGCAGTTACAGTAAGCCGGGCCCGGGAGGGCACACTGAAGCTTTCTTT. It is translated as CASSYSKPGPGGHTEAFF. The rearrangement joins TRBV6-2 or TRBV6-3 to TRBJ1-1; D not certain. The CDR3 sequence is 18 residues long. The V gene lost 2 bases and the J gene lost 3 bases, with 22 bases spanning the gap. The germline V gene has CDR1 MNHEY and CDR2 SVGEGT.

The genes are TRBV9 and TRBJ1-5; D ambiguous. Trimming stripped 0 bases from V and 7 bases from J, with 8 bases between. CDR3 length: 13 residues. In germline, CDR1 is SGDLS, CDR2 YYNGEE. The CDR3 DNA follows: TGTGCCAGCAGCGTAGCGGAGAGGCAGCCCCAGCATTTT. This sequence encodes CASSVAERQPQHF.

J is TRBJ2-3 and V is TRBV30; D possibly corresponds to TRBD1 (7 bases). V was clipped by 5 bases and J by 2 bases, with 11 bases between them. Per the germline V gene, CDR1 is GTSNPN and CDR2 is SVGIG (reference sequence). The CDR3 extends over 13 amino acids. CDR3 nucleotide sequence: TGTGCCTGGGCGGGACAGTCCACAGATACGCAGTATTTT. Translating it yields CAWAGQSTDTQYF.

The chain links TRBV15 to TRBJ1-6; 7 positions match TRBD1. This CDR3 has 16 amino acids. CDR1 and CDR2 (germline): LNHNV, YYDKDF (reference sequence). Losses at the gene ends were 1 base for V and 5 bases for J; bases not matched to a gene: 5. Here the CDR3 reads CATSRVATGNNSPLHF. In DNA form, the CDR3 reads TGTGCCACCAGCAGAGTGGCGACAGGGAATAATTCACCCCTCCACTTT. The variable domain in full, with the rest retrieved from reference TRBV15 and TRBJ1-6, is DAMVIQNPRYQVTQFGKPVTLSCSQTLNHNVMYWYQQKSSQAPKLLFHYYDKDFNNEADTPDNFQSRRPNTSFCFLDIRSPGLGDTAMYLCATSRVATGNNSPLHFGNGTRLTVT.

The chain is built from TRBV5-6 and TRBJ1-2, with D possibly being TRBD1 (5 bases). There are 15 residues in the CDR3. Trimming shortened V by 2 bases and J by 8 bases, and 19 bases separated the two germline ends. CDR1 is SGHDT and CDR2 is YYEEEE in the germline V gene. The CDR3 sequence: CASSLVIGQGAGYTF. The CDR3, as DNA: TGTGCCAGCAGCTTAGTGATCGGGCAGGGTGCCGGCTACACCTTC.

The CDR3 here is CASSLRSQGVNSPLHF. CDR3 DNA sequence: TGTGCCAGCAGCTTACGCTCTCAGGGTGTGAATTCACCCCTCCACTTT. The chain employs TRBV7-3 and TRBJ1-6; TRBD1 is a possible D gene (5 bases). Germline CDR1 is SGHTA and CDR2 is FQGTGA. Trimming took off 2 bases at V and 7 bases at J, with 15 bases between the two ends. The CDR3 extends over 16 amino acids.

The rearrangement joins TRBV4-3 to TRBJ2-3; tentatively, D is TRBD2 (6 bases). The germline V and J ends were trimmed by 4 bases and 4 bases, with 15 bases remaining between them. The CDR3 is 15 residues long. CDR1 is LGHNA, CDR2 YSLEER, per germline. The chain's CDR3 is CASSREPGTSDTQYF. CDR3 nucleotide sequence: TGCGCCAGCAGCCGAGAGCCGGGGACTTCAGATACGCAGTATTTT.

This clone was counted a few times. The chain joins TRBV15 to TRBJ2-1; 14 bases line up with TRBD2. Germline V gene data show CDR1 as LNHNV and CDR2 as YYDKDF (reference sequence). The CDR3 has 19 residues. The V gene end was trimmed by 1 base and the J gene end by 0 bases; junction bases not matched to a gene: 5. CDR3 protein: CATSRGRLAGGSSYNEQFF. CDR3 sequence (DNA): TGTGCCACCAGCAGAGGGAGACTAGCGGGGGGGAGCTCCTACAATGAGCAGTTCTTC.

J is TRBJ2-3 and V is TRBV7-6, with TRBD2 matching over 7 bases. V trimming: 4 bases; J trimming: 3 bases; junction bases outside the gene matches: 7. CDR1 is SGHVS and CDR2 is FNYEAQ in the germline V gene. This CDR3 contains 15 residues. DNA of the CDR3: TGTGCCAGCAGCTCCGAAGCGGGGTGGACAGATACGCAGTATTTT. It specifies CASSSEAGWTDTQYF.